This TCR beta chain was observed in a study of blood T cell repertoires in COVID-19. The overall study: The United States, Italy and Spain provided the acute and convalescent COVID-19 samples.

V lost 1 base and J 5 bases, leaving 19 bases between the germline ends. Germline V gene data show CDR1 as MGHRA and CDR2 as YSYEKL. The CDR3 is 17 residues long. The method was immunoSEQ multiplex PCR; TCRdb's version includes in-frame clones alone and lacks a portion of them. Among approximately 200,000 clones, roughly 90% were seen once, and the ten largest hold 9% to 12%. Across 24 US areas, participants ranged in age from 18 to 89 years. Assignment of participants to cohorts was predicated upon participant-reported clinical history. This clonotype was sampled from a man aged 18 to 30 with acute COVID-19. The specimen sequenced was PBMCs or T cells enriched from blood (not recorded which). The chain couples TRBV4-1 to TRBJ2-3; tentative D call: TRBD2 (5 bases). The CDR3 here is CASSQVVRSDGVDTQYF. The CDR3 DNA follows: TGCGCCAGCAGCCAAGTTGTTCGAAGTGACGGGGTAGATACGCAGTATTTT.